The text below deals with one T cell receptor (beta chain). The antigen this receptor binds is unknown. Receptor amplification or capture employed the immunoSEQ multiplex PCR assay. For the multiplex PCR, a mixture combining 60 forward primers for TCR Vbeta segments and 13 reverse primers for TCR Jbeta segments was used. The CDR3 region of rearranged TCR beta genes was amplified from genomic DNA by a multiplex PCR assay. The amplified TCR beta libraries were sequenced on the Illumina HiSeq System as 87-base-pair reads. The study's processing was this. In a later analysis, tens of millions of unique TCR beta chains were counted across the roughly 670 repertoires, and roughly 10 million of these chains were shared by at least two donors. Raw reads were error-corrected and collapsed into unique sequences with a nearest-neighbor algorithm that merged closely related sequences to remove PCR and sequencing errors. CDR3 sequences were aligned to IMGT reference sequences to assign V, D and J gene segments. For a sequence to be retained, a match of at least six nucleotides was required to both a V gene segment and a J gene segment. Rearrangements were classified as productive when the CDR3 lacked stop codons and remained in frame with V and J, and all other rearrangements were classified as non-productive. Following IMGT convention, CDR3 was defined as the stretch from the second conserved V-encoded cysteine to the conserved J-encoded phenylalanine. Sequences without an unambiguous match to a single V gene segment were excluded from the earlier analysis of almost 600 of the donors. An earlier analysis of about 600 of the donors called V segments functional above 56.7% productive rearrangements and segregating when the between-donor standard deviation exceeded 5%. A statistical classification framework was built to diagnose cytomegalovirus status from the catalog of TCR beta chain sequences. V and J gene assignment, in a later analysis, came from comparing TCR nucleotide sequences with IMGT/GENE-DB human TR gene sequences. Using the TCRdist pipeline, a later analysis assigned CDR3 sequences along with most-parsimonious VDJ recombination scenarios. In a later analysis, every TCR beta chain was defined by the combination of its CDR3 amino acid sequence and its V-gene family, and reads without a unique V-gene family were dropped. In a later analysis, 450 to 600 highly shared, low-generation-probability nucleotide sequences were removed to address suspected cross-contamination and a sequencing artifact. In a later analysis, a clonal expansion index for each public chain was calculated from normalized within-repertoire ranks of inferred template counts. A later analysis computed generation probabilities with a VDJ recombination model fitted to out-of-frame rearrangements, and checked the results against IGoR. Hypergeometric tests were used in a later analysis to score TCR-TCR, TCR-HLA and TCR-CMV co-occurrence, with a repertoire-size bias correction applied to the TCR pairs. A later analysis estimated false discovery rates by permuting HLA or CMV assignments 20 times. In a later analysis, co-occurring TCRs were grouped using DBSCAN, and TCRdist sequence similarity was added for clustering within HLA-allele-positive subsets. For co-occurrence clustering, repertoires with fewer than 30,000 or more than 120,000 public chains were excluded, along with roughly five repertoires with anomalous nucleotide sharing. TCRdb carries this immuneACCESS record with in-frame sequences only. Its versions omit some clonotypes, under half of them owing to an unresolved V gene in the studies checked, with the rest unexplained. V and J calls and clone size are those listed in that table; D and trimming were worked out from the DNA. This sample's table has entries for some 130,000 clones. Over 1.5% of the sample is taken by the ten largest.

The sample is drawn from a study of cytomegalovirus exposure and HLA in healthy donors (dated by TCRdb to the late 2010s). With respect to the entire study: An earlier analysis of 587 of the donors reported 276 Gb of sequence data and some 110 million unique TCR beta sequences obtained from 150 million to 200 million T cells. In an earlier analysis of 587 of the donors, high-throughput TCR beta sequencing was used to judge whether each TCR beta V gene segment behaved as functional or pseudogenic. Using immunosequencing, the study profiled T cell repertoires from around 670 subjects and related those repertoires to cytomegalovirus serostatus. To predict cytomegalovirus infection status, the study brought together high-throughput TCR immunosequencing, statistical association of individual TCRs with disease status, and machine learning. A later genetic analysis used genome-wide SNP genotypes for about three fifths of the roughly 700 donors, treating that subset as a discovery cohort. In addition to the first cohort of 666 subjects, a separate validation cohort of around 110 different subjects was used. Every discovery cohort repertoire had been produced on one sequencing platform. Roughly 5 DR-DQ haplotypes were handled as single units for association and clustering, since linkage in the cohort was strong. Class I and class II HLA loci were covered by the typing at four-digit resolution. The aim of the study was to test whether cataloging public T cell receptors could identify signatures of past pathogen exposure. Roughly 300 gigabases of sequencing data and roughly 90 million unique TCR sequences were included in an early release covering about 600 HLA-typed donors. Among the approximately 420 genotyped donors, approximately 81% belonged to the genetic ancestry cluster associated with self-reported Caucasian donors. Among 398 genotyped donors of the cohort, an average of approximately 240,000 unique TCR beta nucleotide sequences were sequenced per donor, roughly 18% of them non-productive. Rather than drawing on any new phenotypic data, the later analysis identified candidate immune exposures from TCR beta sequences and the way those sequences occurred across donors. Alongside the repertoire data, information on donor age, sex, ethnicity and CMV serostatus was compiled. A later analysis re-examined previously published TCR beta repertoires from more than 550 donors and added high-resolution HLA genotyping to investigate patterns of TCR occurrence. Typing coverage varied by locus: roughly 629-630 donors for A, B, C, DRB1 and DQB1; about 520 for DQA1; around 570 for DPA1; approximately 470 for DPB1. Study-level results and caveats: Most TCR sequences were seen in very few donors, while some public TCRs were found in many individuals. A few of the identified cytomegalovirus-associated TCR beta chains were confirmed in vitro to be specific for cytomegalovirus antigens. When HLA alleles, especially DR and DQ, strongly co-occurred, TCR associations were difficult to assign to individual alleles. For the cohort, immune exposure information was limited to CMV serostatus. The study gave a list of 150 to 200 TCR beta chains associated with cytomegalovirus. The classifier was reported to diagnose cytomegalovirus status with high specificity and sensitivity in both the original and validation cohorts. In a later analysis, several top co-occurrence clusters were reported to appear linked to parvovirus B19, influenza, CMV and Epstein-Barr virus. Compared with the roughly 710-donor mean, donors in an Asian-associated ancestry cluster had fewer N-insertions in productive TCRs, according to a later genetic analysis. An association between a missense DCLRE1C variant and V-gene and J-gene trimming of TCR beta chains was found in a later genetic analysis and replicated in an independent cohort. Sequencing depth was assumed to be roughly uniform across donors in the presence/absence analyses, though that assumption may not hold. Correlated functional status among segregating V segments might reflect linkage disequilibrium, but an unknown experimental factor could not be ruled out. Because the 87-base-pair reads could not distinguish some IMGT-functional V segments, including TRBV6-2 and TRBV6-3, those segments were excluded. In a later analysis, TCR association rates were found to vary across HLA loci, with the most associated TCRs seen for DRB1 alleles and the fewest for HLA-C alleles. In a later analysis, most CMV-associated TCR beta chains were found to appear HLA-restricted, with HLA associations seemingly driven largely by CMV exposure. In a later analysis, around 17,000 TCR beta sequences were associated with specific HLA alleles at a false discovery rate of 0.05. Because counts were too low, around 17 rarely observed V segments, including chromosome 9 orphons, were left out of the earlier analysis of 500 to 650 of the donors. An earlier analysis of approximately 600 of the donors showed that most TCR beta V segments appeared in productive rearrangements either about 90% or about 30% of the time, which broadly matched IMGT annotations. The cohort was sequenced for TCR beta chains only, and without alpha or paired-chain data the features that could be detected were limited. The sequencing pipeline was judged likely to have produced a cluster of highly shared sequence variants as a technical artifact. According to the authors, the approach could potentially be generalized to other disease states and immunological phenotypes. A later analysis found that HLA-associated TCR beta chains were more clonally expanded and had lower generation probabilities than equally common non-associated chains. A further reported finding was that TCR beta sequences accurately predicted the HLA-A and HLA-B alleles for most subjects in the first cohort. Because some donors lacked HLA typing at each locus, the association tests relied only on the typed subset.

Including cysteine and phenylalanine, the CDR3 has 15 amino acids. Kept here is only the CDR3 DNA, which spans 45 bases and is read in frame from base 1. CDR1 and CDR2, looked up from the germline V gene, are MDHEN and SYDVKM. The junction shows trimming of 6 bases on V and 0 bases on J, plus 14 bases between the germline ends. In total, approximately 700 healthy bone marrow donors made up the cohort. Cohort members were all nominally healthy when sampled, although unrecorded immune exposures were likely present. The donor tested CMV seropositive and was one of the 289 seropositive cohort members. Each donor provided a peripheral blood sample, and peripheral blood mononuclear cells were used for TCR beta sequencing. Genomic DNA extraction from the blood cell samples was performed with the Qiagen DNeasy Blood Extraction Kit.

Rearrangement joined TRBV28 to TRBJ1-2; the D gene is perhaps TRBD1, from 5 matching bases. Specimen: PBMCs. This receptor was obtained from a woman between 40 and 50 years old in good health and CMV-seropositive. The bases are TGTGCCAGCAGCTCCTTGGGGGGGGCTAACTATGGCTACACCTTC. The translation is CASSSLGGANYGYTF.